This TCR beta chain was found in a study of cytomegalovirus exposure and HLA in healthy donors. About the research overall: Across more than 350 genotyped donors, 81% landed in the Caucasian-associated ancestry cluster. Overall study results and limits: An analysis that came later showed most CMV-associated TCR beta chains appearing HLA-restricted.

Remarks on this clone: The antigen remains undetermined.

A multiplex PCR was run with 60 Vbeta primers and 13 Jbeta primers. Sequencing used immunoSEQ multiplex PCR; TCRdb keeps in-frame clones, though not all of them. The data show about 200,000 clones, approximately 70% seen once. The V end was cut by 11 bases, the J end by 6 bases, with 14 bases between. Germline V gene sequence: CDR1 ENHRY, CDR2 SYGVKD. There are 12 residues in the CDR3. Healthy donors of bone marrow made up the group. This TCR derives from a woman in her twenties or thirties in good health and CMV-seronegative. The sequencing sample was made of PBMCs. The V call is TRBV10-3, the J call TRBJ2-1; D is uncertain. The CDR3 reads CAGGLAANEQFF. The CDR3 coding sequence is TGTGCCGGTGGTCTGGCGGCCAATGAGCAGTTCTTC.